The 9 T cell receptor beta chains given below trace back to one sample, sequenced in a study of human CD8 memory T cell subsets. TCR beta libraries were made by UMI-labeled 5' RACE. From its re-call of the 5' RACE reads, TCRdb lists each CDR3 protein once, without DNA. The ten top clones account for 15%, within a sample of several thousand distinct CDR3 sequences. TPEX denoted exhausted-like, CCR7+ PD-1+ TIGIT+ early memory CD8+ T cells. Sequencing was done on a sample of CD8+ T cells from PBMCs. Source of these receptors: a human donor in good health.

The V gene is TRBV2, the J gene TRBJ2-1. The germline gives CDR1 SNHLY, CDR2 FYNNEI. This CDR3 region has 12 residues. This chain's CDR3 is CASSGTYNEQFF.

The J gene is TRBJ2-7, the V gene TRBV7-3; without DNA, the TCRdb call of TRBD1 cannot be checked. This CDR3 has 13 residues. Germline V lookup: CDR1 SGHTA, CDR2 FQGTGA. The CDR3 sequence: CASSSTGGDEQYF.

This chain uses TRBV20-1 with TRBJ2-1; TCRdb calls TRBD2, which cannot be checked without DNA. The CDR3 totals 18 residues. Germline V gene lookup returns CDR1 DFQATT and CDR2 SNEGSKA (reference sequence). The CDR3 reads CSASSGASGNAVRNEQFF.

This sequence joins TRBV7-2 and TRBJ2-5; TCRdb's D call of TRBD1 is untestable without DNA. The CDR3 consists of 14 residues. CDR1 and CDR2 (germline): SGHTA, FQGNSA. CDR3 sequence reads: CASSLVGGQETQYF.

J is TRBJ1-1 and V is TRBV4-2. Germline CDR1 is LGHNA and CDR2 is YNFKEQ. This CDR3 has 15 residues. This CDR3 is CASSQDLRADTEAFF.

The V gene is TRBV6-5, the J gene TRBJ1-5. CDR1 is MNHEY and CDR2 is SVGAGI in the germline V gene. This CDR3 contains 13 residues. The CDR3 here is CASSYSNDQPQHF.

The CDR3 region is CASSSTTSPQETQYF. The chain joins TRBV13 to TRBJ2-5; the TCRdb D gene call, TRBD2, has no DNA to confirm it. This CDR3 has 15 residues. Germline CDR1 is PRHDT and CDR2 is FYEKMQ (reference sequence).

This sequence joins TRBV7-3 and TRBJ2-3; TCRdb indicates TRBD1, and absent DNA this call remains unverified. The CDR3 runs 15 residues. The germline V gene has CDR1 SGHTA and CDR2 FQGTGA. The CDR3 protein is CASSLTGGPADTQYF.

The CDR3 here is CASSNDHRGPGELFF. This sequence joins TRBV19 and TRBJ2-2; TCRdb's D call, TRBD1, is unchecked because there is no DNA. Germline CDR1 and CDR2: LNHDA and SQIVND (reference sequence). This CDR3 has 15 residues.